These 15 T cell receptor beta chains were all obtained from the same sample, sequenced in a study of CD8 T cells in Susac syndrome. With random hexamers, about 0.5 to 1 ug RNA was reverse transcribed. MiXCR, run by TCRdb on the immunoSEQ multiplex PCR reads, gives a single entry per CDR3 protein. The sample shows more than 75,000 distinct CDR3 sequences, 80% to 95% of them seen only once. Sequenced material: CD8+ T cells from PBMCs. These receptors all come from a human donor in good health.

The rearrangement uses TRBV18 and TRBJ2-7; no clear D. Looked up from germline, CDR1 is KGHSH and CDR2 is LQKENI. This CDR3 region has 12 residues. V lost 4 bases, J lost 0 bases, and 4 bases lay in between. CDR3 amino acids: CASSLSSYEQYF. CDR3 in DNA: TGTGCCAGCTCACTAAGCTCCTACGAGCAGTACTTC. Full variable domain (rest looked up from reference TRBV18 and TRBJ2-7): NAGVMQNPRHLVRRRGQEARLRCSPMKGHSHVYWYRQLPEEGLKFMVYLQKENIIDESGMPKERFSAEFPKEGPSILRIQQVVRGDSAAYFCASSLSSYEQYFGPGTRLTVT.

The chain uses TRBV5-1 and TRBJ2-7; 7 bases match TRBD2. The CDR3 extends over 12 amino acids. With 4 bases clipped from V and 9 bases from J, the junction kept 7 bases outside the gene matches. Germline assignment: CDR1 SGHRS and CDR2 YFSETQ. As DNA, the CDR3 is TGCGCCAGCAGCCGACGGCCGGGGGGGCAGTACTTC. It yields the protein CASSRRPGGQYF.

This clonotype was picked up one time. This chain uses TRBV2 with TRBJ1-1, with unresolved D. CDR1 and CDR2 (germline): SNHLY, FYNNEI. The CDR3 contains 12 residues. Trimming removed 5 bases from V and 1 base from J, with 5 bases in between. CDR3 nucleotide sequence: TGTGCCAGCAGTCCAGAGAACACTGAAGCTTTCTTT. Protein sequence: CASSPENTEAFF.

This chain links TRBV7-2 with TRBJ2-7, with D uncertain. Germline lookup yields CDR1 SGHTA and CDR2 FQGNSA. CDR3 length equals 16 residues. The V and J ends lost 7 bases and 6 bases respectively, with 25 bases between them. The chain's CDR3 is CASTAEPKQRTFEQYF. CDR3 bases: TGTGCCAGCACCGCAGAACCGAAACAGAGGACGTTCGAGCAGTACTTC. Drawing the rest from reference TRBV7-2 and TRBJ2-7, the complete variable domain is GAGVSQSPSNKVTEKGKDVELRCDPISGHTALYWYRQSLGQGLEFLIYFQGNSAPDKSGLPSDRFSAERTGGSVSTLTIQRTQQEDSAVYLCASTAEPKQRTFEQYFGPGTRLTVT.

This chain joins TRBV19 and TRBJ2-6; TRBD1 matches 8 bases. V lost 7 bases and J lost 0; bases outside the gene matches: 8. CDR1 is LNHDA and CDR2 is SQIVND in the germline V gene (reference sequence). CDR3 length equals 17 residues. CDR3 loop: CASNRTGIYSGANVLTF. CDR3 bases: TGTGCCAGTAATCGGACAGGGATATACTCTGGGGCCAACGTCCTGACTTTC.

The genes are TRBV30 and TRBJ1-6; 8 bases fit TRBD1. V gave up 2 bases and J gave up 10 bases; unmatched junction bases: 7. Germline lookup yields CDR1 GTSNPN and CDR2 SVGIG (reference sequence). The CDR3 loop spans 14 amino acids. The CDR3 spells CAWSRDRGFSPLHF. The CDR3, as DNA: TGTGCCTGGAGTCGAGACAGGGGTTTCTCACCCCTCCACTTT.

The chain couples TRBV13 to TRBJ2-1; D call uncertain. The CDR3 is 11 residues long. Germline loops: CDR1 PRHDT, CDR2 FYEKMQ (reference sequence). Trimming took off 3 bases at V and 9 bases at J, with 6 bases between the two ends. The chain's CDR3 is CASSLGPEQFF. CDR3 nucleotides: TGTGCCAGCAGCTTGGGCCCTGAGCAGTTCTTC.

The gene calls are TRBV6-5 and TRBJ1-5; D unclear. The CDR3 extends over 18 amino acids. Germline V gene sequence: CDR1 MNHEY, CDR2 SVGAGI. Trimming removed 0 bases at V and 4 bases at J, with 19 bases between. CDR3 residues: CASSYSAPDQVNNQPQHF. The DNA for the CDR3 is TGTGCCAGCAGTTACTCGGCCCCAGATCAGGTTAATAATCAGCCCCAGCATTTT.

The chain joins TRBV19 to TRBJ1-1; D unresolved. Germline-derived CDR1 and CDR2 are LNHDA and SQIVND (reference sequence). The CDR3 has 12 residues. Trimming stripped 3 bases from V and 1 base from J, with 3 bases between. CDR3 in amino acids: CASSMGNTEAFF. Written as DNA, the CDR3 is TGTGCCAGTAGTATGGGGAACACTGAAGCTTTCTTT.

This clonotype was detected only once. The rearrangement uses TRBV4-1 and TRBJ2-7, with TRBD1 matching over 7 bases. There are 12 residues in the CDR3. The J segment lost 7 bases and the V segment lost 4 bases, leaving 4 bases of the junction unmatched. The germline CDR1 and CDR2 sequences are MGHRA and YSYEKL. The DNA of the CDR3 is TGCGCCAGCAGCCGACACAGGGGAGAGCAGTACTTC. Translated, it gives CASSRHRGEQYF.

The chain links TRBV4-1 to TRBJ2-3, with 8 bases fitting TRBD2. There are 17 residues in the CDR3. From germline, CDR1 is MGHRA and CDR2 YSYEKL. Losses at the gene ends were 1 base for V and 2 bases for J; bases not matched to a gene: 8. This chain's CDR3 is CASSQGIGGGPTDTQYF. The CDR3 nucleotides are TGCGCCAGCAGCCAAGGAATCGGCGGGGGGCCCACAGATACGCAGTATTTT.

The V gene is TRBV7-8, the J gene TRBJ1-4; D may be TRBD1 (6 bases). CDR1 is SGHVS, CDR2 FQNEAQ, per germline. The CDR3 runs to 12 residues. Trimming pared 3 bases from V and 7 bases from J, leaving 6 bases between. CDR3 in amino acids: CASSLGAEKLFF. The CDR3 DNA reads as TGTGCCAGCAGCTTGGGGGCTGAAAAACTGTTTTTT.

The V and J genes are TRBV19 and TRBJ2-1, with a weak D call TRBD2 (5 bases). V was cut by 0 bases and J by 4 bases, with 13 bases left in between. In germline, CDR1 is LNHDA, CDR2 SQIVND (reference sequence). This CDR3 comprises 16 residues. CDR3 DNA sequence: TGTGCCAGTAGTATAGATCGGGAAGGGAAATACAATGAGCAGTTCTTC. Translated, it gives CASSIDREGKYNEQFF.

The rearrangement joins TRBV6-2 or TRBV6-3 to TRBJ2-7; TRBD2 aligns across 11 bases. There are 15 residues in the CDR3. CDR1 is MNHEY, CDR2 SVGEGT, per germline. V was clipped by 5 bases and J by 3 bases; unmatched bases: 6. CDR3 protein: CASSKLAGELYEQYF. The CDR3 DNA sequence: TGTGCCAGCAGTAAACTAGCGGGAGAACTCTACGAGCAGTACTTC.

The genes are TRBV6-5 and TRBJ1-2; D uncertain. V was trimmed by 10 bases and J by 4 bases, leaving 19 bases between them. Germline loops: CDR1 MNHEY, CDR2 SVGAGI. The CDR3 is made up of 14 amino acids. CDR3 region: CATRLQSVPYGYTF. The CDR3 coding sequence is TGTGCCACCAGGCTCCAAAGTGTCCCCTATGGCTACACCTTC.